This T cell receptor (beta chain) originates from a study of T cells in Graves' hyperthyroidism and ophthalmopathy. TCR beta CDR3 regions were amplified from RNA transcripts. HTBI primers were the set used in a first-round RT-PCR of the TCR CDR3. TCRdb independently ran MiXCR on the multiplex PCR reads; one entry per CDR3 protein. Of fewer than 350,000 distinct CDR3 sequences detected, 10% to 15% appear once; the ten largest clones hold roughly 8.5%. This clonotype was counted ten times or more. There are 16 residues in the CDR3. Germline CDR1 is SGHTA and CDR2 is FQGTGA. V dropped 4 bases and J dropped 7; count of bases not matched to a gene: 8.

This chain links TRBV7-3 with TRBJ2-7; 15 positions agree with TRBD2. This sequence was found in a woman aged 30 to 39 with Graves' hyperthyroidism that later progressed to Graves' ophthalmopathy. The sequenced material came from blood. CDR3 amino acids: CASSSGLAGGPGEQYF. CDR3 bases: TGTGCCAGCAGCTCCGGACTAGCGGGAGGGCCAGGGGAGCAGTACTTC.